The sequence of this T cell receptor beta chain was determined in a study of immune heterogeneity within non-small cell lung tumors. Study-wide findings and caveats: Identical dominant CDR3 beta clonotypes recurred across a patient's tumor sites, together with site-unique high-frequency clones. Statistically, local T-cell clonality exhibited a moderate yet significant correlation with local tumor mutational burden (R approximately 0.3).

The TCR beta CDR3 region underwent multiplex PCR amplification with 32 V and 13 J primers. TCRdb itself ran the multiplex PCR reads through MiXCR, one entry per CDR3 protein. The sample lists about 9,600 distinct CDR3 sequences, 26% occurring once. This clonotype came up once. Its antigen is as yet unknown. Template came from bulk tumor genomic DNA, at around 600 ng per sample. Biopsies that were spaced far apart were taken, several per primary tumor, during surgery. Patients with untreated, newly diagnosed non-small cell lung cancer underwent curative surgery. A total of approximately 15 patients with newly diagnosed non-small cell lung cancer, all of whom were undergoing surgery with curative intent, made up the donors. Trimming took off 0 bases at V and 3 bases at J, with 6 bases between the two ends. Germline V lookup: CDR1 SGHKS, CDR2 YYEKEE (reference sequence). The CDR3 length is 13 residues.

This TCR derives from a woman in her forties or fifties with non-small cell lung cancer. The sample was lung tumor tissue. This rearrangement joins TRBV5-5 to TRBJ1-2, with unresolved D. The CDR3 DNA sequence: TGTGCCAGCAGCTTGGACGGACACTATGGCTACACCTTC. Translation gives CASSLDGHYGYTF. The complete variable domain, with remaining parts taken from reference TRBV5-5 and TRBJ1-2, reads DAGVTQSPTHLIKTRGQQVTLRCSPISGHKSVSWYQQVLGQGPQFIFQYYEKEERGRGNFPDRFSARQFPNYSSELNVNALLLGDSALYLCASSLDGHYGYTFGSGTRLTVV.